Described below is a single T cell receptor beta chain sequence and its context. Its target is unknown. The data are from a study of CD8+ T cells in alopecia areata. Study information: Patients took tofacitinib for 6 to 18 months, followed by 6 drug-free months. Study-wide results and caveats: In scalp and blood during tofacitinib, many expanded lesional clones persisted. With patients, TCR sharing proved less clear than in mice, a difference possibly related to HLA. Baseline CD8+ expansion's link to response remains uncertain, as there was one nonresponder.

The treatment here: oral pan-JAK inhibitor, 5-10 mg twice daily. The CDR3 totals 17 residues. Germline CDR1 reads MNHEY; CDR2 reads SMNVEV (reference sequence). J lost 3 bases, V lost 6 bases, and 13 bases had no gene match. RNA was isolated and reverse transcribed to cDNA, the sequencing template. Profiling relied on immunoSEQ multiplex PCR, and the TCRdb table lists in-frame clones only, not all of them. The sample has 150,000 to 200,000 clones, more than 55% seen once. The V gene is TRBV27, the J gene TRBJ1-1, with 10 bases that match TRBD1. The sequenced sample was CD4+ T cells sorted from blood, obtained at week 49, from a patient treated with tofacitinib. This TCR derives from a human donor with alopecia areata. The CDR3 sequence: CASRRVRTGGLDTEAFF. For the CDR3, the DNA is TGTGCCAGCAGGAGAGTTAGGACAGGGGGTTTGGACACTGAAGCTTTCTTT.